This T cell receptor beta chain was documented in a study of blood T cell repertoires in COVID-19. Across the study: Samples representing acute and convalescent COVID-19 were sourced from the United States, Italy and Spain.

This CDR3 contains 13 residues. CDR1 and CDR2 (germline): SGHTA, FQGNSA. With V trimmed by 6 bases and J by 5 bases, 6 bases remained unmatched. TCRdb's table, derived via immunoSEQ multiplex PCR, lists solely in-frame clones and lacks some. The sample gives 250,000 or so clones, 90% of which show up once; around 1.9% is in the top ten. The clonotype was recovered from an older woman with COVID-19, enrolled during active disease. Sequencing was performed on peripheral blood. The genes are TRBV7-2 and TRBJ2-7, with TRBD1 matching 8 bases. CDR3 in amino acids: CASRRTGSNEQYF. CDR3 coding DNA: TGTGCCAGCAGGAGGACAGGGTCTAACGAGCAGTACTTC.